This T cell receptor beta chain was profiled in a study of blood T cell repertoires in COVID-19. The wider study: From T cells, B-cell-depleted T cells, or PBMCs came the material, which was cDNA or gDNA.

The V gene lost 3 bases and the J gene lost 1 base, with 9 bases spanning the gap. The CDR3 loop spans 14 amino acids. The germline gives CDR1 SGHDN, CDR2 FVKESK. In the original workflow: Estimation of nucleated cell counts relied on the amplification of reference gene primers. Here immunoSEQ multiplex PCR was the method, and the copy in TCRdb shows in-frame clones only, minus some. The V and J calls and the clone size are those of that table, but D and trimming were determined from the DNA. The sample holds roughly 46,000 clones; approximately 90% are singletons and the top ten take approximately 3%. Two negative PCRs, clearance, or symptom resolution characterized the recovered Cohort 3 donors.

The source of this sequence is a woman aged 45-60 years who had recovered from COVID-19. The chain has TRBV14 and TRBJ2-5, with D perhaps matching TRBD1 (5 bases). Sequenced material: PBMCs or T cells enriched from blood (not recorded which). The CDR3 region is CASSHLDSQETQYF. CDR3 sequence (DNA): TGTGCCAGCAGCCACCTCGACAGCCAAGAGACCCAGTACTTC.